A single sample gave rise to the 9 T cell receptor beta chains below, sequenced in a study of cytomegalovirus exposure and HLA in healthy donors. A multiplex PCR was run with 60 Vbeta primers and 13 Jbeta primers. Some clones are missing from TCRdb's copy, which holds only in-frame ones; the method was immunoSEQ multiplex PCR. This sample has about 120,000 clones, with roughly three quarters found just once. The sample consisted of PBMCs. These receptors all stem from a woman in her late teens or twenties in good health and CMV-seronegative.

This clone was picked up one time. This chain uses TRBV6-1 with TRBJ2-7, with 11 bases identical to TRBD2. Germline loops: CDR1 MNHNS, CDR2 SASEGT. The CDR3 loop spans 15 amino acids. V was clipped by 5 bases and J by 3 bases; unmatched bases: 6. For the CDR3, the DNA is TGTGCCAGCAGTCGTCCTAGCGGGGGGATCTACGAGCAGTACTTC. As protein: CASSRPSGGIYEQYF.

V and J are TRBV5-1 and TRBJ2-5, with unresolved D. The germline V and J ends were trimmed by 0 bases and 0 bases, with 9 bases remaining between them. The CDR3 covers 15 residues. From germline, CDR1 is SGHRS and CDR2 YFSETQ. This CDR3 is CASSLGALYQETQYF. The DNA for the CDR3 is TGCGCCAGCAGCTTGGGAGCGTTATACCAAGAGACCCAGTACTTC. Combining the CDR3 with reference TRBV5-1 and TRBJ2-5 gives the whole variable domain KAGVTQTPRYLIKTRGQQVTLSCSPISGHRSVSWYQQTPGQGLQFLFEYFSETQRNKGNFPGRFSGRQFSNSRSEMNVSTLELGDSALYLCASSLGALYQETQYFGPGTRLLVL.

The gene calls are TRBV2 and TRBJ1-2; the match to TRBD1 covers 9 bases. Trimming removed 10 bases from V and 8 bases from J; junction bases left unmatched: 11. Germline V gene sequence: CDR1 SNHLY, CDR2 FYNNEI. CDR3 size: 13 residues. CDR3 sequence: CATSLQGAKGYTF. CDR3 nucleotides: TGTGCCACCTCCCTACAGGGGGCAAAGGGCTACACCTTC.

This chain links TRBV4-1 with TRBJ1-6; 7 bases are a match to TRBD1. The CDR3 contains 15 residues. V trimming: 0 bases; J trimming: 10 bases; junction bases outside the gene matches: 6. CDR1 and CDR2 (germline): MGHRA, YSYEKL. CDR3 amino acids: CASSQDRGSGSPLHF. The CDR3 coding sequence is TGCGCCAGCAGCCAAGACAGGGGGTCGGGATCACCCCTCCACTTT.

This clone has just a few counts. This chain joins TRBV20-1 and TRBJ1-1; unclear D gene. Germline assignment: CDR1 DFQATT and CDR2 SNEGSKA (reference sequence). This CDR3 is 10 amino acids long. The V end was cut by 3 bases, the J end by 8 bases, with 7 bases between. The CDR3 sequence is CSASVREAFF. The CDR3 DNA is TGCAGTGCTAGTGTGCGGGAAGCTTTCTTT.

Only one count was recorded for this clone. The chain combines TRBV6-5 with TRBJ1-1; TRBD1 might be the D (6 bases). CDR3 size: 15 residues. V was shortened by 2 bases and J by 4 bases, with 14 bases between the two germline ends. CDR1 is MNHEY and CDR2 is SVGAGI in the germline V gene. The CDR3 protein is CASSYTTGTSTEAFF. DNA of the CDR3: TGTGCCAGCAGTTACACCACAGGGACGAGCACTGAAGCTTTCTTT.

This chain uses TRBV28 with TRBJ1-5; the D gene is possibly TRBD1 (5 bases). Trimming took off 7 bases at V and 8 bases at J, with 21 bases between the two ends. Germline CDR1 reads MDHEN; CDR2 reads SYDVKM. This CDR3 contains 15 residues. CDR3 in DNA: TGTGCCAGCACGAGTGGGGGGACGGCCCCCGAGCCCCAGCATTTT. Amino acids: CASTSGGTAPEPQHF.

This clone was seen a single time. The CDR3: CASSLAGTGVDEQFF. In nucleotides, the CDR3 is TGTGCCAGCAGCTTAGCGGGGACAGGGGTGGATGAGCAGTTCTTC. This chain uses TRBV7-9 with TRBJ2-1, with TRBD1 matching 10 bases. There are 15 residues in the CDR3. CDR1 and CDR2 (germline): SEHNR, FQNEAQ (reference sequence). V trimming: 0 bases; J trimming: 8 bases; junction bases outside the gene matches: 4.

This clone appeared a few times. The chain uses TRBV10-3 and TRBJ1-2; a weak D match, TRBD1 (6 bases). Germline assignment: CDR1 ENHRY and CDR2 SYGVKD. The V gene lost 4 bases and the J gene lost 6 bases, with 9 bases spanning the gap. This CDR3 region has 12 residues. The CDR3 bases are TGTGCCATCAGTGGGACAGCAGATGGCTACACCTTC. This codes for CAISGTADGYTF.